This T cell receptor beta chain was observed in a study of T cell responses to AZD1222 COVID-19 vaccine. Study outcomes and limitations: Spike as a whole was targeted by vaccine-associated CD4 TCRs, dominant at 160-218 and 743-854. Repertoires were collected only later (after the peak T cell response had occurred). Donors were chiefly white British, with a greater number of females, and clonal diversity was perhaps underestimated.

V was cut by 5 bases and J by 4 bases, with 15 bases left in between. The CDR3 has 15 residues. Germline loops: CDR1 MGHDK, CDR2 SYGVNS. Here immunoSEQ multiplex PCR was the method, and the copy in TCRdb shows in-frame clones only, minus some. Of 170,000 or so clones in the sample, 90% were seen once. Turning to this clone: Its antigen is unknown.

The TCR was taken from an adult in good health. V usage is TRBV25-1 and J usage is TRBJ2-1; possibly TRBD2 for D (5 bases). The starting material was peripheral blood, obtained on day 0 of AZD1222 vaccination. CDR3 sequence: CASSSSESSYNEQFF. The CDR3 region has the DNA TGTGCCAGCAGTAGTAGCGAGTCCAGTTACAATGAGCAGTTCTTC.